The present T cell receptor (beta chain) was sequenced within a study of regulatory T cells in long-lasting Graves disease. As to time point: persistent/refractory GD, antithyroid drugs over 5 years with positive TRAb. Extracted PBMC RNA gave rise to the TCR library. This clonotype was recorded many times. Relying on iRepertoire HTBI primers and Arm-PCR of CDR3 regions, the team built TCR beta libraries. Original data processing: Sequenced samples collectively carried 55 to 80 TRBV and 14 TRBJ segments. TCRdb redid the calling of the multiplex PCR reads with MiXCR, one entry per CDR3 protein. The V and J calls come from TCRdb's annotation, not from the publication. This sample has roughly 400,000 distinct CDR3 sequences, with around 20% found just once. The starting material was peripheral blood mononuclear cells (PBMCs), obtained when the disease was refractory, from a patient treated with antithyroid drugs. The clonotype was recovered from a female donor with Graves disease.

The CDR3 loop reads CASSLPRGRLNTEAFF. CDR3 nucleotide sequence: TGTGCCAGCAGTTTGCCCAGGGGGCGTCTGAACACTGAAGCTTTCTTT. The gene calls are TRBV28 and TRBJ1-1, with 8 bases fitting TRBD1. Germline CDR1 is MDHEN and CDR2 is SYDVKM. V trimming: 3 bases; J trimming: 0 bases; junction bases outside the gene matches: 6. The CDR3 totals 16 residues.